This T cell receptor beta chain is from a study of blood T cell repertoires in COVID-19. The wider study: Both acute and convalescent COVID-19 samples were obtained from the United States, Italy and Spain. The analysed material was cDNA or gDNA that came from T cells, B-cell-depleted T cells, or PBMCs.

In the source study's methods: Reference gene primer amplification in the assay estimated nucleated cell counts. Libraries were prepared by immunoSEQ multiplex PCR; TCRdb keeps only in-frame clonotypes and omits some of them. The D gene and trimming were derived from the DNA, and the V and J assignments and clone size from that table. This table holds about 310,000 clones, around 87% found once. The sequenced sample consisted of peripheral blood. This TCR came from a woman in her forties or fifties who had recovered from COVID-19.

The CDR3 DNA reads as TGTGCCAGTGAAGACAGAATATACAATGAGCAGTTCTTC. Translating gives CASEDRIYNEQFF. This chain links TRBV19 with TRBJ2-1; D is perhaps TRBD1 (5 bases). Germline CDR1 is LNHDA and CDR2 is SQIVND (reference sequence). Trimming cost V 8 bases and J 4 bases, with 12 bases left between them. CDR3 size: 13 residues.